Listed below are T cell receptor beta chains from one sample, sequenced in a study of blood T cell repertoires in COVID-19. The data were produced by immunoSEQ multiplex PCR, yet TCRdb's version contains in-frame clones alone and is incomplete. The sample has roughly 60,000 clones, about 82% seen once; the top ten hold approximately 20%. The specimen was peripheral blood. Receptors were obtained from a human donor in a cohort sampled during active COVID-19. Both conserved end residues are part of each CDR3. The D gene is left open where the match is weak. The size of a clone is reported for some rows only, either as once, few or many, or as a class for expanded clones.

j_call | cdr3_length | d_call | v_call | clone_size | cdr3_aa | cdr3_nt
TRBJ2-5 | 16 | TRBD2 | TRBV3-1/TRBV3-2 | once | CASSQGTSGLQETQYF | TGTGCCAGCAGCCAGGGGACTAGCGGGTTACAAGAGACCCAGTACTTC
TRBJ2-3 | 14 | . | TRBV2 | . | CAPGGGERTDTQYF | TGTGCCCCTGGAGGAGGGGAGCGCACAGATACGCAGTATTTT
TRBJ1-5 | 15 | . | TRBV19 | . | CASSPQGIGNQPQHF | TGTGCCAGTAGTCCCCAGGGTATCGGCAATCAGCCCCAGCATTTT
TRBJ2-2 | 15 | . | TRBV5-1 | . | CASSWNRATTGELFF | TGCGCCAGCAGCTGGAACAGGGCCACTACCGGGGAGCTGTTTTTT
TRBJ2-2 | 16 | TRBD1 | TRBV7-9 | . | CASSRPGQGNTGELFF | TGTGCCAGCAGCCGTCCGGGACAGGGTAACACCGGGGAGCTGTTTTTT
TRBJ1-1 | 15 | TRBD1 | TRBV11-2 | once | CASIGSGGMNTEAFF | TGTGCCAGCATCGGCTCAGGGGGGATGAACACTGAAGCTTTCTTT
TRBJ2-3 | 16 | TRBD1 | TRBV7-2 | . | CASSPAGTGRTDTQYF | TGTGCCAGCAGCCCTGCGGGGACAGGACGCACAGATACGCAGTATTTT
TRBJ2-3 | 15 | TRBD2 | TRBV6-4 | . | CASSELAGGPDTQYF | TGTGCCAGCAGTGAACTAGCGGGGGGGCCAGATACGCAGTATTTT
TRBJ2-2 | 17 | TRBD2 | TRBV7-8 | . | CASSLGGGFSGTGELFF | TGTGCCAGCAGCTTAGGGGGGGGATTTTCGGGCACCGGGGAGCTGTTTTTT
TRBJ2-2 | 17 | TRBD2 | TRBV9 | . | CASSVGGLAGPGGELFF | TGTGCCAGCAGCGTAGGAGGTCTAGCGGGACCGGGCGGGGAGCTGTTTTTT
TRBJ2-7 | 13 | TRBD2 | TRBV12-3/TRBV12-4 | few | CASSPSGGYEQYF | TGTGCCAGCAGCCCCAGCGGGGGGTACGAGCAGTACTTC
TRBJ1-1 | 14 | TRBD1 | TRBV7-8 | . | CASSRGTGDTEAFF | TGTGCCAGCAGCCGAGGGACAGGTGACACTGAAGCTTTCTTT
TRBJ1-2 | 15 | TRBD1 | TRBV5-1 | few | CASSLEGTGLYGYTF | TGCGCCAGCAGCTTAGAGGGGACAGGGCTGTATGGCTACACCTTC
TRBJ2-2 | 14 | . | TRBV4-2 | . | CASSDPSRPGELFF | TGTGCCAGCTCGGACCCTAGCCGCCCCGGGGAGCTGTTTTTT
TRBJ1-5 | 15 | . | TRBV19 | . | CASSRRGESNQPQHF | TGTGCCAGTAGCCGGCGGGGAGAAAGCAATCAGCCCCAGCATTTT
TRBJ2-5 | 14 | TRBD2 | TRBV7-8 | . | CASSWRGAWETQYF | TGTGCCAGCAGCTGGCGGGGGGCTTGGGAGACCCAGTACTTC
TRBJ1-1 | 15 | . | TRBV11-2 | once | CASSLRDTRDKEAFF | TGTGCCAGCAGCTTACGCGACACTCGAGATAAGGAAGCTTTCTTT
TRBJ1-1 | 15 | . | TRBV6-4 | . | CASSESSRGDTEAFF | TGTGCCAGCAGTGAATCCAGCCGGGGGGACACTGAAGCTTTCTTT
TRBJ2-7 | 15 | . | TRBV6-5 | . | CASSYSETGAYEQYF | TGTGCCAGCAGTTACTCAGAGACAGGAGCCTACGAGCAGTACTTC
TRBJ2-1 | 18 | TRBD2 | TRBV7-2 | . | CASSLAASGGSSYNEQFF | TGTGCCAGCAGCTTAGCTGCTAGCGGGGGGTCCTCCTACAATGAGCAGTTCTTC
TRBJ2-4 | 14 | . | TRBV3-1/TRBV3-2 | . | CASSSDSPLNIQYF | TGTGCCAGCAGTTCAGACTCACCCTTAAACATTCAGTACTTC
TRBJ1-2 | 10 | . | TRBV19 | . | CASSGYGYTF | TGTGCCAGTTCGGGCTATGGCTACACCTTC
TRBJ2-2 | 17 | . | TRBV5-1 | few | CASSPTFLAANTGELFF | TGCGCCAGCAGCCCCACCTTCCTAGCCGCGAACACCGGGGAGCTGTTTTTT
TRBJ1-4 | 15 | . | TRBV18 | . | CASSPPAGRGEKLFF | TGTGCCAGCTCACCACCGGCGGGGAGGGGTGAAAAACTGTTTTTT
TRBJ1-3 | 15 | . | TRBV9 | once | CASSLGGVSGNTIYF | TGTGCCAGCTCTCTGGGGGGAGTTTCTGGAAACACCATATATTTT
TRBJ2-7 | 13 | TRBD2 | TRBV5-5 | . | CASSGLVSHEQYF | TGTGCCAGCAGCGGACTAGTTTCCCACGAGCAGTACTTC
TRBJ2-1 | 12 | . | TRBV9 | . | CASAGGRNEQFF | TGTGCCAGCGCCGGGGGGCGAAATGAGCAGTTCTTC
TRBJ2-5 | 15 | . | TRBV11-2 | . | CASSLDGGFQETQYF | TGTGCCAGCAGCTTAGATGGTGGCTTCCAAGAGACCCAGTACTTC
TRBJ2-5 | 18 | TRBD1 | TRBV11-2 | once | CASSYPGQGEPGQETQYF | TGTGCCAGCAGCTACCCGGGACAGGGAGAACCGGGCCAAGAGACCCAGTACTTC
TRBJ2-3 | 16 | TRBD2 | TRBV18 | . | CASSPSSGGVQDTQYF | TGTGCCAGCTCACCGTCTAGCGGGGGGGTTCAAGATACGCAGTATTTT
TRBJ2-3 | 15 | . | TRBV10-1 | . | CASLPSRGSTDTQYF | TGCGCCAGCCTCCCGTCCAGGGGTAGCACAGATACGCAGTATTTT
TRBJ1-2 | 14 | . | TRBV28 | . | CASRTPGAIYGYTF | TGTGCCAGCAGGACGCCAGGGGCAATCTATGGCTACACCTTC
TRBJ2-2 | 16 | . | TRBV11-2 | . | CASSLIGGLNTGELFF | TGTGCCAGCAGCTTAATAGGGGGATTGAACACCGGGGAGCTGTTTTTT
TRBJ2-1 | 14 | . | TRBV29-1 | . | CSVAGGLTYNEQFF | TGCAGCGTTGCGGGCGGGCTAACGTACAATGAGCAGTTCTTC
TRBJ1-2 | 15 | TRBD1 | TRBV9 | . | CASSVAGDRPRGYTF | TGTGCCAGCAGCGTAGCGGGGGACAGGCCAAGAGGCTACACCTTC
TRBJ2-7 | 16 | . | TRBV15 | . | CATSRDGGENSYEQYF | TGTGCCACCAGCAGAGATGGCGGGGAGAACTCCTACGAGCAGTACTTC
TRBJ2-1 | 14 | . | TRBV6-2/TRBV6-3 | . | CASSLYRSANEQFF | TGTGCCAGCAGTCTCTACAGGTCGGCCAATGAGCAGTTCTTC
TRBJ2-2 | 16 | . | TRBV25-1 | many | CASSEYIRGNTGELFF | TGTGCCAGCAGTGAATATATTCGCGGCAACACCGGGGAGCTGTTTTTT
TRBJ2-5 | 14 | . | TRBV7-2 | . | CASSPDISQETQYF | TGTGCCAGCAGCCCGGACATCTCTCAAGAGACCCAGTACTTC
TRBJ1-1 | 18 | TRBD1 | TRBV4-3 | . | CASSQSTPAGGLNTEAFF | TGCGCCAGCAGCCAATCTACCCCGGCAGGGGGCTTGAACACTGAAGCTTTCTTT
TRBJ1-2 | 14 | . | TRBV9 | once | CASSVVGGTGGYTF | TGTGCCAGCAGCGTAGTCGGGGGAACGGGCGGCTACACCTTC
TRBJ2-1 | 16 | TRBD2 | TRBV7-2 | . | CASSSIGRGVPREQFF | TGTGCCAGCAGCTCGATTGGGCGGGGGGTGCCAAGGGAGCAGTTCTTC
TRBJ2-5 | 15 | . | TRBV5-1 | . | CASRGQGNLQETQYF | TGCGCCAGCAGGGGGCAGGGAAACCTCCAAGAGACCCAGTACTTC
TRBJ2-5 | 14 | TRBD2 | TRBV4-3 | . | CASSQTGLQETQYF | TGCGCCAGCAGCCAAACGGGACTACAAGAGACCCAGTACTTC
TRBJ2-3 | 16 | TRBD2 | TRBV12-5 | once | CASGRGLAGGTDTQYF | TGTGCTAGTGGTCGGGGACTAGCGGGGGGCACAGATACGCAGTATTTT